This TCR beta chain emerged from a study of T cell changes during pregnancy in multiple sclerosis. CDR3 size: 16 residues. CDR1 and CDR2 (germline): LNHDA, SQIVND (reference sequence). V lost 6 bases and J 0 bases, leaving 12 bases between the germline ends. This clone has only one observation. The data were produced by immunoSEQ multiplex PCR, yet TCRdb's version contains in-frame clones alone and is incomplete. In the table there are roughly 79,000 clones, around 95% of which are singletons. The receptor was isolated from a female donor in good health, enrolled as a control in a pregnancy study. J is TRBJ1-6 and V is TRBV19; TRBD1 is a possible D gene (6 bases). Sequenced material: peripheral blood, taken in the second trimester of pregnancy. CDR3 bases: TGTGCCAGTAGGCGACAGGACGGCTCCTATAATTCACCCCTCCACTTT. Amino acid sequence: CASRRQDGSYNSPLHF.